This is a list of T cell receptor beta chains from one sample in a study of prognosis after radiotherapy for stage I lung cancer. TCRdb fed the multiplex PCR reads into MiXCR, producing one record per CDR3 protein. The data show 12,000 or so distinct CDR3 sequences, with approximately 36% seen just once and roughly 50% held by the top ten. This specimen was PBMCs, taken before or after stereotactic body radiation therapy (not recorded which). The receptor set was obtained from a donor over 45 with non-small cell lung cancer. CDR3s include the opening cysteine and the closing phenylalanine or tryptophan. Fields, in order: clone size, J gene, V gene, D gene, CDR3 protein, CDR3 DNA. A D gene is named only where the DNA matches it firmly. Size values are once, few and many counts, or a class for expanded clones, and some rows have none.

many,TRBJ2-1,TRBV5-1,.,CASRWGPRSEQFF,TGCGCCAGCAGATGGGGACCTCGCAGTGAGCAGTTCTTC
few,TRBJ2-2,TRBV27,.,CASSFVWAGELFF,TGTGCCAGCAGTTTTGTCTGGGCCGGGGAGCTGTTTTTT
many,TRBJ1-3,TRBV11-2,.,CASSSGPFGNTIYF,TGTGCCAGCAGCTCGGGACCTTTTGGAAACACCATATATTTT
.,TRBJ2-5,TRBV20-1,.,CSARGDPGALETQYF,TGCAGTGCTAGAGGAGATCCGGGGGCCTTGGAGACCCAGTACTTC
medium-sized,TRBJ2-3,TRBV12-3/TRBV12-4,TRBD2,CASSLEEGGWETDTQYF,TGTGCCAGCAGTTTAGAAGAGGGAGGGTGGGAAACAGATACGCAGTATTTT
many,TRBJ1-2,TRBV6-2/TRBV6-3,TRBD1,CATNTGQGNYGYTF,TGTGCCACTAATACTGGACAGGGCAACTATGGCTACACCTTC
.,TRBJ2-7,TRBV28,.,CASRPQGLDYEQYF,TGTGCGAGCAGACCACAGGGCCTGGACTACGAGCAGTACTTC
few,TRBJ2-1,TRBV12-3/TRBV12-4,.,CASSRLESDEQFF,TGTGCCAGCAGCCGGCTAGAGTCGGATGAGCAGTTCTTC
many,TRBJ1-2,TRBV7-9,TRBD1,CASSLYGGQSEAF,TGTGCCAGCAGCCTCTACGGGGGACAGTCCGAAGCCTTC
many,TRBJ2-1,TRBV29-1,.,CSVETAGGFEQFF,TGCAGCGTTGAAACGGCAGGGGGGTTTGAGCAGTTCTTC
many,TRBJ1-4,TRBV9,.,CASSVGWGYEKLFF,TGTGCCAGCAGCGTAGGATGGGGTTACGAAAAACTGTTTTTT
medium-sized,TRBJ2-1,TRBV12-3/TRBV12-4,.,CASISRSGSYNEQFF,TGTGCCAGCATCTCAAGGAGCGGCTCCTACAATGAGCAGTTCTTC
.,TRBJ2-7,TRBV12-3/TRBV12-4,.,CASSVVSPEHYF,TGTGCCAGCAGTGTTGTGTCGCCCGAGCATTACTTC
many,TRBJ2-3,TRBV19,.,CASSISLMLAGRLESTDTQYF,TGTGCCAGTAGTATAAGTTTGATGTTGGCGGGACGGTTAGAAAGCACAGATACGCAGTATTTT
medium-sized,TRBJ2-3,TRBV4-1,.,CASSQVWGSSTDTQYF,TGCGCCAGCAGCCAAGTCTGGGGGTCTAGCACAGATACGCAGTATTTT
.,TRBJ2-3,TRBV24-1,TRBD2,CATSAGELHTDTQYF,TGTGCCACGAGTGCGGGGGAATTACACACAGATACGCAGTATTTT
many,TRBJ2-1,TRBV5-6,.,CASSLQEGSYYNEQFF,TGTGCCAGCAGCTTACAGGAGGGTTCCTACTACAATGAGCAGTTCTTC
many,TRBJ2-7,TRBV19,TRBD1,CASSIDLSGQSIF,TGTGCCAGTAGTATAGATCTATCGGGACAGTCGATCTTC
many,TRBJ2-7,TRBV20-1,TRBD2,CSGSSGRSYEQYF,TGCAGTGGAAGTAGCGGGCGCTCCTACGAGCAGTACTTC
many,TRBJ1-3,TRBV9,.,CASSVAGSGNTIYF,TGTGCCAGCAGCGTAGCAGGGTCCGGAAACACCATATATTTT
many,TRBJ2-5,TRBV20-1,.,CSARDQGSGTQYF,TGCAGTGCTAGAGATCAGGGGAGCGGGACCCAGTACTTC
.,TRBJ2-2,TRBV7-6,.,CASSDFIGELFF,TGTGCCAGCAGCGATTTTATCGGGGAGCTGTTTTTT
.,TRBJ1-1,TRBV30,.,CARIPGHLNTEAFF,TGTGCCCGGATCCCGGGACATCTGAACACTGAAGCTTTCTTT
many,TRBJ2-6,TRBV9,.,CASHNAGGANVLTF,TGTGCCAGCCATAACGCGGGTGGGGCCAACGTCCTGACTTTC
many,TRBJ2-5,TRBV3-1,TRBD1,CASSDLRDSPGTQYF,TGTGCCAGCAGCGACCTCCGGGACAGCCCGGGGACCCAGTACTTC
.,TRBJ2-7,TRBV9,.,CASLWGRGDEQYF,TGTGCCAGCCTATGGGGGCGAGGGGACGAGCAGTACTTC
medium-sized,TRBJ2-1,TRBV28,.,CASSPWNSEQFF,TGTGCCAGCAGCCCGTGGAATTCTGAGCAGTTCTTC
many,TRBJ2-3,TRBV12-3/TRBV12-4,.,CASSRTTKGDTQYF,TGTGCCAGCAGCAGAACTACCAAGGGGGATACGCAGTATTTT
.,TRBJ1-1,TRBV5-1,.,CASSDRRGSRRRAFF,TGCGCCAGCAGCGATCGGAGGGGGAGTAGGAGGCGGGCTTTCTTT
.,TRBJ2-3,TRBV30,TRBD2,CACSGSGADTQYF,TGTGCCTGTAGCGGGAGTGGCGCAGATACGCAGTATTTT
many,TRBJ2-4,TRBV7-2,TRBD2,CASRGSGGPGVGKNIQYF,TGTGCCAGCAGAGGTTCGGGGGGGCCAGGAGTGGGCAAAAACATTCAGTACTTC
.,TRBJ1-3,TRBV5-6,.,CASSLESYSGNTIYF,TGTGCCAGCAGCTTGGAGAGCTACTCTGGAAACACCATATATTTT
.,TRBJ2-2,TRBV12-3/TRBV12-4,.,CASHKTPSTGSGELFF,TGTGCCAGTCACAAAACCCCTAGCACGGGTTCGGGGGAGCTGTTTTTT
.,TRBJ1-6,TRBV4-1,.,CASIQVGDGTSPLHF,TGCGCCAGCATCCAAGTGGGGGATGGAACGTCACCCCTCCACTTT
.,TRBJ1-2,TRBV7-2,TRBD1,CASSWTGWGYTF,TGTGCCAGCAGCTGGACAGGCTGGGGCTACACCTTC
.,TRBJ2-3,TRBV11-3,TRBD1,CASSYPPDRGGKDTQYF,TGTGCCAGCAGCTATCCCCCGGACAGGGGAGGGAAAGATACGCAGTATTTT
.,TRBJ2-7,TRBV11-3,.,CASSRGRGSYEQYF,TGTGCCAGCAGCAGGGGGCGGGGATCGTACGAGCAGTACTTC
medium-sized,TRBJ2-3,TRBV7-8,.,CASSDPRLADTQYF,TGTGCCAGCAGCGACCCCCGATTAGCAGATACGCAGTATTTT
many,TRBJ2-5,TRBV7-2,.,CASSSKETQYF,TGTGCCAGCAGCTCGAAAGAGACCCAGTACTTC
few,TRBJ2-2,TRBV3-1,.,CASTQNGGTGELFF,TGTGCCAGCACCCAGAATGGGGGCACCGGGGAGCTGTTTTTT
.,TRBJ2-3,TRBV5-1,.,CASALGDFSTDTQYF,TGCGCCAGCGCCCTAGGGGACTTTAGCACAGATACGCAGTATTTT
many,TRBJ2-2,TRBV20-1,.,CSVAKGGGELFF,TGCAGTGTGGCCAAGGGGGGCGGGGAGCTGTTTTTT
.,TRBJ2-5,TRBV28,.,CASSLSSTETQYF,TGTGCCAGCAGTTTATCCTCCACCGAGACCCAGTACTTC
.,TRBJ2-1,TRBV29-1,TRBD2,CSEGASGVDYNEQFF,TGCAGCGAGGGGGCTAGCGGGGTGGATTACAATGAGCAGTTCTTC
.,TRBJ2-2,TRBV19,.,CASRPGSLTTGELFF,TGTGCCAGTCGCCCGGGCTCCTTAACCACCGGGGAGCTGTTTTTT
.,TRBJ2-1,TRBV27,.,CASSFRGLFTSSYNEQFF,TGTGCCAGCAGTTTCCGTGGGCTGTTTACGAGCTCCTACAATGAGCAGTTCTTC
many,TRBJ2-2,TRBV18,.,CASSSARKNTGELFF,TGTGCCAGCTCCTCGGCCCGGAAGAACACCGGGGAGCTGTTTTTT
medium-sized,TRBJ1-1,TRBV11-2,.,CASSLDFGVRNTEAFF,TGTGCCAGCAGCTTAGATTTTGGGGTAAGGAACACTGAAGCTTTCTTT
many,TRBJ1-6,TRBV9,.,CASSVERSSYNSPLHF,TGTGCCAGCAGCGTAGAGCGAAGCTCCTATAATTCACCCCTCCACTTT
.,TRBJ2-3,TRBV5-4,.,CASSWAGPEADTQYF,TGTGCCAGCAGCTGGGCGGGACCGGAGGCAGATACGCAGTATTTT
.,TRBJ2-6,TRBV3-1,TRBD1,CASSRGTGTGANVLTF,TGTGCCAGCAGCCGCGGGACAGGTACTGGGGCCAACGTCCTGACTTTC
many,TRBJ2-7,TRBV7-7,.,CASSLARETGAYEQYF,TGTGCTAGCAGCTTAGCAAGGGAGACAGGAGCCTACGAGCAGTACTTC
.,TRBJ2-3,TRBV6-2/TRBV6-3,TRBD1,CASSYTGASIDTQYF,TGTGCAAGCAGTTATACAGGGGCTAGCATAGATACGCAGTATTTT
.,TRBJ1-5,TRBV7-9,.,CASSLIGQHQHF,TGTGCCAGCAGCTTAATCGGTCAGCACCAGCATTTT